The sequence of this T cell receptor beta chain was determined in a study of T cell repertoires in cytomegalovirus infection (dated by TCRdb to the late 2010s). About the full investigation: Peptide stimulations targeted recently identified HLA-C-restricted CMV epitopes, whose presentation resists viral immunomodulation, together with well-studied HLA-B-restricted epitopes. Donor HLA type was relevant to the analysis, as public TCR beta signatures indicated carriage of CMV infection together with the matching HLA type.

What this sample's treatment or condition label stands for: in vitro stimulation with specific CMV peptide epitopes to enrich CMV-specific T cells. From cysteine to phenylalanine, the CDR3 is 18 amino acids long. Only the CDR3 portion is preserved as DNA: 54 bases, with reading frame beginning at the first base. Sequences SGHVS (CDR1) and FQNEAQ (CDR2) are obtained from the germline V gene. To note about this clonotype: Its antigen remains undetermined. At one end, the junction sequence differs from germline, possibly due to a read error.

Study-wide conclusions, independent of this receptor: The ex vivo response was dominated by HLA-C-restricted CMV-specific TCR beta clonotypes, and the single most frequent clonotype in two of eight donors was supplied by these HLA-C-restricted clonotypes. In both this cohort and an independent roughly 360-donor cohort, the cumulative frequency of public TCR beta family members distinguished carriers of CMV infection plus the relevant HLA type.

Sequencing used an Illumina HiSeq 1500. TCRdb passed the public sequencing reads through fastp at Q25 and MiXCR, retaining productive beta sequences. One record per CDR3 amino acid sequence lists the most common genes and DNA. A total of about 830,000 distinct CDR3 sequences appear in this sample, about 31% of them only once. The ten largest clones capture under 15% of the sample. This TCR derives from a human donor in good health (CMV status not recorded). Some clones in this sample may be carry-over from other donors' samples. The chain links TRBV7-8 with TRBJ2-3, and 11 bases in between align with TRBD2. The sample here was cultured CD8+ T cells from PBMCs, taken from culture after CMV antigen stimulation. The nucleotide sequence reads as follows: TGTGCCAACAGCCCCGGGGTAGCGGGGGGGCGTGGCACAGATACGCAGTATTTT. This codes for CANSPGVAGGRGTDTQYF.